Listed below are T cell receptor beta chains from one sample, sequenced in a study of cytomegalovirus exposure and HLA in healthy donors. Assay used: immunoSEQ multiplex PCR; TCRdb lists only in-frame clones, some missing. The data hold roughly 350,000 clones, with 86% observed a single time. Sequenced: PBMCs. The receptors shown here come from a woman between 18 and 30 years old in good health and CMV-seronegative. The conserved cysteine and the conserved F or W are not part of the CDR3 here. The order of the fields is CDR3 length, D gene, V gene, CDR3 protein. D genes are given only for firm matches.

length: 12; D: -; V: TRBV18; CDR3: ASSPVAWYNEQF
length: 16; D: -; V: TRBV7-3; CDR3: ASSLNFPGVPARETQY
length: 11; D: -; V: TRBV6-5; CDR3: ASSPRQIYEQY
length: 12; D: TRBD1; V: TRBV29-1; CDR3: SVEDQGDGTEAF
length: 13; D: TRBD1; V: TRBV28; CDR3: ASSTQQGFNQPQH
length: 10; D: -; V: TRBV19; CDR3: ASSTYNSEQY
length: 11; D: -; V: TRBV7-2; CDR3: ASSPGGDYGYT
length: 12; D: TRBD1; V: TRBV6-5; CDR3: ASSFGQGVSLYT
length: 15; D: -; V: TRBV10-1; CDR3: ASSEWITGRSNQPQH
length: 13; D: -; V: TRBV4-3; CDR3: ASSPALSETGELF
length: 13; D: -; V: TRBV4-3; CDR3: ASSPYGSGANVLT
length: 13; D: -; V: TRBV5-6; CDR3: ASSLLASALDEQF
length: 12; D: -; V: TRBV5-1; CDR3: ASSGLRPVYEQY
length: 15; D: -; V: TRBV5-1; CDR3: ASSTGADSKNTGELF
length: 12; D: -; V: TRBV9; CDR3: ASSATTGVHEQF
length: 11; D: TRBD1; V: TRBV27; CDR3: ASRGQGVYEQY
length: 13; D: TRBD1; V: TRBV7-9; CDR3: ASSLEGQGGYGYT
length: 14; D: TRBD1; V: TRBV28; CDR3: ASSLLGTGAQETQY
length: 13; D: -; V: TRBV19; CDR3: ASSTRQAPYNEQF
length: 12; D: TRBD1; V: TRBV2; CDR3: ASIPGQGRYEQY
length: 12; D: -; V: TRBV27; CDR3: ASSLFGRGDGYT
length: 13; D: TRBD1; V: TRBV7-2; CDR3: ASSSGQGNNYGYT
length: 12; D: -; V: TRBV5-4; CDR3: ASSRQDNTDTQY
length: 14; D: TRBD2; V: TRBV7-2; CDR3: ASSLVGGSNTDTQY
length: 14; D: TRBD2; V: TRBV18; CDR3: ASSPTSVSSYNEQF
length: 16; D: TRBD2; V: TRBV9; CDR3: ASSVGLGDSGRRNEQF
length: 13; D: -; V: TRBV5-6; CDR3: ASSFYRAGNQPQH
length: 11; D: -; V: TRBV5-1; CDR3: ASSLRAYYEQY
length: 15; D: TRBD1; V: TRBV28; CDR3: ASSLPKDRGLDYEQY
length: 11; D: -; V: TRBV28; CDR3: ASSLTRYNEQF
length: 11; D: -; V: TRBV28; CDR3: ASSFAEGQPQH
length: 13; D: TRBD2; V: TRBV11-2; CDR3: ASSKGLAGAYEQY
length: 13; D: TRBD2; V: TRBV4-3; CDR3: ASSQEGGGSYEQY
length: 16; D: TRBD2; V: TRBV27; CDR3: ASSDNILAGGRTDTQY
length: 12; D: -; V: TRBV4-1; CDR3: ASSQGGLQETQY
length: 14; D: TRBD2; V: TRBV27; CDR3: ASSPRPGLAFNEQF
length: 14; D: TRBD1; V: TRBV10-3; CDR3: ATRRGGASGANVLT
length: 9; D: -; V: TRBV20-1; CDR3: SVTRAGGYT
length: 13; D: TRBD1; V: TRBV6-1; CDR3: ASSEGTGGPYEQY
length: 12; D: TRBD1; V: TRBV10-2; CDR3: ASSEQGAGETQY
length: 12; D: -; V: TRBV4-3; CDR3: ASSQDQVAGELF
length: 14; D: TRBD2; V: TRBV19; CDR3: ASSPGTSGRGDEQF
length: 13; D: -; V: TRBV18; CDR3: ASSPPRTATYEQY
length: 15; D: -; V: TRBV29-1; CDR3: SVEDPHATNANYGYT
length: 11; D: -; V: TRBV10-3; CDR3: AISDTNTGELF
length: 13; D: -; V: TRBV7-6; CDR3: ASSVGQGGTGELF
length: 12; D: -; V: TRBV5-1; CDR3: ASSQGLFGETQY
length: 11; D: -; V: TRBV29-1; CDR3: SVGGRGRTEAF
length: 13; D: TRBD2; V: TRBV30; CDR3: AWSRTSGSSDTQY
length: 13; D: -; V: TRBV6-5; CDR3: ASSYSKSLAYEQY
length: 11; D: -; V: TRBV7-9; CDR3: ASSLPGGIEQY
length: 12; D: -; V: TRBV6-5; CDR3: ASSYYSSYNEQF
length: 10; D: -; V: TRBV28; CDR3: ASSFEAQPQH
length: 13; D: TRBD1; V: TRBV29-1; CDR3: SVESRDRARDEQF
length: 14; D: -; V: TRBV7-9; CDR3: ASSLGASAQSYEQY